This T cell receptor beta chain was sequenced during a study of blood T cell repertoires in COVID-19 (dated by TCRdb to the early 2020s). Regarding the study in general: Collaborator samples came from the United States, Italy and Spain and covered acute and convalescent phases of COVID-19. The prospective study material was composed of cDNA or gDNA derived from T cells, B-cell-depleted T cells, or PBMCs. The dataset comprised deeply sampled blood TCRbeta repertoires from subjects exposed to, actively infected with, or recovered from COVID-19. The repertoires were released in a freely available public database meant as a resource for research on the immune response to SARS-CoV-2. Samples were obtained from the ongoing ImmuneRACE study (first 160 participants) and from over a thousand subjects provided by 6 global collaborators. A de-identified subject ID, COVID-19 status, age in years and sex were almost always included in the sample metadata. Where HLA class I and class II types were available, the types were taken from metadata supplied by the sample provider, not from assay-based typing.

Concerning this clone: Its recognized antigen is unknown. There are no base qualities to consult, and no much larger clone falls within one base.

In Seattle, one collaborating source enrolled patients while the infection was active and tracked those patients longitudinally over the course of disease. Whole blood was collected in K2EDTA tubes by collaborating institutions according to the institutions' own protocols. For TCRbeta analysis, collaborators shipped samples as frozen whole blood, isolated PBMCs, or DNA extracted from either of those sample types. The immunoSEQ Assay, a bias-controlled multiplex PCR, was used to amplify TCRbeta CDR3 regions from genomic DNA. The study's processing was this. The number of nucleated cells in each sample was estimated from the amplification of reference gene primers within the assay. Sequence reads were collapsed and filtered to measure the absolute abundance of every unique TCRbeta CDR3 rearrangement. For each sample, productive Simpson clonality was calculated as the square root of Simpson's diversity index over productive rearrangements. As stored in TCRdb, this immuneACCESS dataset retains in-frame rearrangements with V and J assigned. A fraction of the clones does not appear; measured against another copy, unresolved V genes explain less than half of the discrepancy, and the remainder lacks a known reason. The V and J calls and clone size are taken from that table; D and trimming were inferred from the DNA. Recorded for this sample are almost 250,000 clones; around 86% of them occurred a single time. Together, the top ten hold about 5.4% of the sample.

Summary of the overall study and its limitations: The quantity of clinical and demographic metadata differed by source and by participant and was supplied without curation.

Taken from the germline V gene (reference sequence), the CDR1 and CDR2 loops are MNHEY and SMNVEV. The CDR3 contains 13 residues, cysteine and phenylalanine counted. CDR3 DNA is the only sequence kept; it has 39 bases, read in frame from the first base. V was cut back by 4 bases and J by 2 bases, leaving a gap of 8 bases between them. The chain is made from TRBV27 and TRBJ2-5, with the D segment identity uncertain. The clonotype comes from a woman of 80 years or more with COVID-19, enrolled during active disease. Sequences were obtained from peripheral blood. The CDR3 has the sequence CASSSLNQETQYF. The base sequence is TGTGCCAGCAGTTCTCTAAATCAAGAGACCCAGTACTTC.